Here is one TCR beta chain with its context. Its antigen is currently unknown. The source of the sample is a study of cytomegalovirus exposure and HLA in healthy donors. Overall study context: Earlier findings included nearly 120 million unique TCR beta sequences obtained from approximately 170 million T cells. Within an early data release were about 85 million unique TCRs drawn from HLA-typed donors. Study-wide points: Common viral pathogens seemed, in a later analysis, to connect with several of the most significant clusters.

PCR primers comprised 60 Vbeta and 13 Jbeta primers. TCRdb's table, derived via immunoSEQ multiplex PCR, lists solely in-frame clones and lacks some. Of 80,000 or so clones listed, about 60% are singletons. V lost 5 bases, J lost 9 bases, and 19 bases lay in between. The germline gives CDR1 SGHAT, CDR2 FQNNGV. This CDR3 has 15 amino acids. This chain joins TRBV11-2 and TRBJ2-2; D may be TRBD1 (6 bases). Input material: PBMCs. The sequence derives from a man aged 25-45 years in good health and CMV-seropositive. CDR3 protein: CASSPLGQGKRELFF. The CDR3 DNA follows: TGTGCCAGCAGCCCGCTTGGGCAGGGGAAGAGGGAGCTGTTTTTT.